This T cell receptor (beta chain) was captured in a study of shared clonotypes between healthy human individuals. Study results and limitations: Compared with memory subsets, naive subsets generally had larger estimated richness. Sample collection involved blood only; tissue repertoires are likely different.

The protocol was immunoSEQ multiplex PCR, while the TCRdb copy is restricted to in-frame clones and leaves out a portion. This sample has roughly 2.5 million clones, with 85% to 95% found just once. The study enrolled healthy HIV-negative adults without recent acute infections or vaccinations as donors. A split of CD4+ cells into CD45RA+ naive and CD45RA-negative memory subsets was performed. Note on this clone: Its antigen remains unknown.

This clonotype originated in a young man in good health. What was sequenced was naive CD4+ T cells sorted from blood. The sample's subset: CD45RA+ positively selected.

CDR3 sequence reads: CASRPIAGDKKTQYF. For the CDR3, the DNA is TGCGCCAGCCGTCCAATTGCGGGGGACAAAAAGACCCAGTACTTC. The V gene is TRBV4-1, the J gene TRBJ2-5; D might be TRBD2 (7 bases). V was cut by 8 bases and J by 6 bases, with 22 bases left in between. The CDR3 sequence is 15 residues long. Germline V lookup: CDR1 MGHRA, CDR2 YSYEKL.